This TCR beta chain is from a study of neurological immune-mediated disorders. The cDNA was synthesized by means of template-switch 5'RACE, which was carried out with 10-nucleotide random UMIs. Every sequencing run produced over 180 million TCR-beta sequences that came from 15-18 subjects. One entry per CDR3 protein results from TCRdb running MiXCR on the 5' RACE reads. The data show approximately 41,000 distinct CDR3 sequences, about 14% seen once. This clonotype was detected many times. The CDR3 spans 15 residues. V was shortened by 2 bases and J by 2 bases, with 15 bases between the two germline ends. CDR1 and CDR2 from the germline V gene are DFQATT and SNEGSKA (reference sequence).

The clonotype originates from a woman aged 60 to 75 with HTLV-1-associated myelopathy (HAM/TSP). The V call is TRBV20-1, the J call TRBJ1-2; weak D call: TRBD1 (6 bases). The sample taken for sequencing was CD4+ T cells from blood. The chain's CDR3 is CSARSPLRGNYGYTF. CDR3 nucleotide sequence: TGCAGTGCTAGATCACCGTTGAGGGGGAACTATGGCTACACCTTC.